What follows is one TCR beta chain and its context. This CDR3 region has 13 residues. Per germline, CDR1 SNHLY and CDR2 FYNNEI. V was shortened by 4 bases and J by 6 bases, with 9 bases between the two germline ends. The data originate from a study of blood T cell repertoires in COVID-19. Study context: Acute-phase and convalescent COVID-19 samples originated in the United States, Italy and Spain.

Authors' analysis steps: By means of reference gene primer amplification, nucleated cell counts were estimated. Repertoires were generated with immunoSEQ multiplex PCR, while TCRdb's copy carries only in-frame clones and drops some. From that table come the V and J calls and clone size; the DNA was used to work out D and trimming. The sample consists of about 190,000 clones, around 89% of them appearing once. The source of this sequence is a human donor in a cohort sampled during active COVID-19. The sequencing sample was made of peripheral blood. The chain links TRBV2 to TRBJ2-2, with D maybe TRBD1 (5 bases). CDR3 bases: TGTGCCAGCAGTGGCGCAGGGTCCGGGGAGCTGTTTTTT. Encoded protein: CASSGAGSGELFF.